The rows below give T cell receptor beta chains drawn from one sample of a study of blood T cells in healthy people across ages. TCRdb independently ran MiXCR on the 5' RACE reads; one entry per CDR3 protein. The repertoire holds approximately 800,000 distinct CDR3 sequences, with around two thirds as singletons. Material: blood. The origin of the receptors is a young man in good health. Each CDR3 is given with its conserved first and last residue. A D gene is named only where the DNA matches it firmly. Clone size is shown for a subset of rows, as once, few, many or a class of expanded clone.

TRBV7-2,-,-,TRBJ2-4,TGTGCCAGCAGCTTTCACAGGGTTTTTGAGAACATTCAGTACTTC,CASSFHRVFENIQYF
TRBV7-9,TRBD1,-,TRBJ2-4,TGTACCAGCAGCCCCCGGGACAGGGGTGTAAACATTCAGTACTTC,CTSSPRDRGVNIQYF
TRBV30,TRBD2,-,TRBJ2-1,TGTGCCTGGAGCCGGGGACTAGCCGACAATGAGCAGTTCTTC,CAWSRGLADNEQFF
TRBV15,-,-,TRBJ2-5,TGTGCCGCCAGCAGCTTAGGCCAGGGGAGGCAAGAGACCCAGTACTTC,CAASSLGQGRQETQYF
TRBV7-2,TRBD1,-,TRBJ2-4,TGTGCCAGCAGCTCGACTTGGACAGGGGCTAGGGACATTCAGTACTTC,CASSSTWTGARDIQYF
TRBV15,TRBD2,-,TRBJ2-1,TGTGCCACCAGCAGAGATCCTAGCGGGGGGAGCTCCTACAATGAGCAGTTCTTC,CATSRDPSGGSSYNEQFF
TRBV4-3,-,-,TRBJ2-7,TGCGCCAGCAGCCAAGATTTTACTCGCCTTGGCGAGCAGTACTTC,CASSQDFTRLGEQYF
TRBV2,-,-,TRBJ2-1,TGTGCCAGCGAGGCTAGCAACAATGAGCAGTTCTTC,CASEASNNEQFF
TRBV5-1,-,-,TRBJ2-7,TGCGCCAGCAGCTTGGCCCCCTCGATAAGCTACGAGCAGTACTTC,CASSLAPSISYEQYF
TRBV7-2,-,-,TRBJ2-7,TGTGCCAGCAGCTTATCAGCCAGTTTCCCCTGCGAGCAGTACTTC,CASSLSASFPCEQYF
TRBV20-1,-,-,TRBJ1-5,TGCAGTGCTAGGCCGGGCAATCAGCCCCAGCATTTT,CSARPGNQPQHF
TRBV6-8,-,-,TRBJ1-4,TGTGCCAGCAGTTACCCCTTGGACCGACGAAATGAAAAACTGTTTTTT,CASSYPLDRRNEKLFF
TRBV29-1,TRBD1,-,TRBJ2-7,TGCAGCGTTGGAGAGACAGGGGCCTACGAGCAGTACTTC,CSVGETGAYEQYF
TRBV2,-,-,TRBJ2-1,TGTGCCAGCAGTCCAGACACGGTTAACAATGAGCAGTTCTTC,CASSPDTVNNEQFF
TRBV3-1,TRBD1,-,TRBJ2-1,TGTGCCAGCAGCCAAACCGGGACAGGGAGGGATGAGCAGTTCTTC,CASSQTGTGRDEQFF
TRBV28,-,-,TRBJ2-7,TGTGCCAGCAGTACTATCCCAGGGATGGCATACTACGAGCAGTACTTC,CASSTIPGMAYYEQYF
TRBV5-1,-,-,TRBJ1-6,TGCGCCAGCAGCTTTGGACGACTCATAGGAAATTCACCCCTCCACTTT,CASSFGRLIGNSPLHF
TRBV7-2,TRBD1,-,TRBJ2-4,TGTGCCAGCAGCTCAGACCGACAGGGTAGGGGCATTCAGTACTTC,CASSSDRQGRGIQYF
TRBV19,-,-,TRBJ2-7,TGTGCCAGTAGTATGGGCGGCCATCGCGAGCAGTACTTC,CASSMGGHREQYF
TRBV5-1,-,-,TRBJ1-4,TGCGCCAGCAGTCAAGGAGGACCGTTGCCCGAAAAACTGTTTTTT,CASSQGGPLPEKLFF
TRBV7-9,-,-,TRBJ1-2,TGTGCCAGCCGTAGCCCAAATGTACCGGATGGCTACACCTTC,CASRSPNVPDGYTF
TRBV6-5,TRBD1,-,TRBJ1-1,TGTGCCAGCAGTTACCGAGACAGGGTCGCTGAAGCTTTCTTT,CASSYRDRVAEAFF
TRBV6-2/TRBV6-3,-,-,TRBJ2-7,TGTGCCAGCAGTGGAGTCGATATCGAGCAGTACTTC,CASSGVDIEQYF
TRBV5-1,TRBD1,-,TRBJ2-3,TGCGCCAGCAGCGATGACAGGGGGCAATGGACAGATACGCAGTATTTT,CASSDDRGQWTDTQYF
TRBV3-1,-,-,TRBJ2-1,TGTGCCAGCAGTCTCGGGTTTACAGGTTCAACTACAAATGAGCAGTTCTTC,CASSLGFTGSTTNEQFF
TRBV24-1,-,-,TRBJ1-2,TGTGCCACCAGCCTCCCCATTCACGGGACACCGAATGGCTACACCTTC,CATSLPIHGTPNGYTF
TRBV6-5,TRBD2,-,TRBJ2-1,TGTGCCAGCAGTTACTCGATTAGCGGGGGGGCCAATGAGCAGTTCTTC,CASSYSISGGANEQFF
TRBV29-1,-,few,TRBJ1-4,TGCAGCGCCTTGGACGCAACTAATGAAAAACTGTTTTTT,CSALDATNEKLFF
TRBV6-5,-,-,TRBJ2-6,TGTGCCAGCAGTCGACTGGTCTCTGGGGCCAACGTCCTGACTTTC,CASSRLVSGANVLTF
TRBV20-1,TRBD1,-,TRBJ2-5,TGCAGTGCGGCTCCAGGGGGTTTCAGAGAGACCCAGTACTTC,CSAAPGGFRETQYF
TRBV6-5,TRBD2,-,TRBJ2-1,TGTGCCAGCAGTTACAATGGGCGGGGGTCCGGTGAGCAGTTCTTC,CASSYNGRGSGEQFF
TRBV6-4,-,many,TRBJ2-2,TGTGCCAGCAGTGGGGCGGACACCGGGGAGCTGTTTTTT,CASSGADTGELFF
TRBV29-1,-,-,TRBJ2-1,TGCAGTTCCGAGTTGTCCTACAATGAGCAGTTCTTC,CSSELSYNEQFF
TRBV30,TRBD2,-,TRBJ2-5,TGTGCCTGGAGTGAAGAGGGGACTAACCAAGAGACCCAGTACTTC,CAWSEEGTNQETQYF
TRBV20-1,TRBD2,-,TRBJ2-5,TGCAGTGGCGCACTAGCGGGGCAAGAGACCGAGTACTTC,CSGALAGQETEYF
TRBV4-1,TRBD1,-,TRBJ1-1,TGCGCCAGCAGCCAGAGGACAGGGCCCACTGAAGCTTTCTTT,CASSQRTGPTEAFF
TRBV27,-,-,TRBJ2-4,TGTGCCAGCAGTTCTGTCCTTGAACTCCTAGCCAAAAACATTCAGTACTTC,CASSSVLELLAKNIQYF
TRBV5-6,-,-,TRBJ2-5,TGTGCCAGCACCCTACCGACCGGCCGACGGACCCAAGAGACCCAGTGCTTC,CASTLPTGRRTQETQCF
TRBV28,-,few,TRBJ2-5,TGTGCCAGCAGTCGCCGACTAGTCGAAGAGACCCAGTACTTC,CASSRRLVEETQYF
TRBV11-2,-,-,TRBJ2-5,TGTGCCAGCAGCTCGCGGACTGACCCACGGGAGACCCAGTACTTC,CASSSRTDPRETQYF
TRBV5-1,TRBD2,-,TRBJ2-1,TGCGCCAGCGGCCTCGGAGCGGGGTCGAACAATGAGCAGTTCTTC,CASGLGAGSNNEQFF
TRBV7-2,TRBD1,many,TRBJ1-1,TGTGCCAGCAGTTTACAAGGGGGCAACACTGAAGCTTTCTTT,CASSLQGGNTEAFF
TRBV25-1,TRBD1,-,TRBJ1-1,TGTGCCACCTTACAGGGGGCTGGTACTGAAGCTTTCTTT,CATLQGAGTEAFF
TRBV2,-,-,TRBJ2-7,TGTGCCAGTCTCCGGGGGTCCTCCTACGAGCAGTACTTC,CASLRGSSYEQYF
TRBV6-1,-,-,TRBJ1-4,TGTGCCAGCAGTGGGGAGCTAGTGCGGGAAAAACTGTTTTTT,CASSGELVREKLFF
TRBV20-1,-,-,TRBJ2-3,TGCAGTGCTAACGAGGAGGGCCCACGGGATACGCAGTATTTT,CSANEEGPRDTQYF
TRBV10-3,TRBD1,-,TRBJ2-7,TGTGCCATCAGCCTCTTACGACGGACAGGGTTAGACAATGAGCAGTACTTC,CAISLLRRTGLDNEQYF
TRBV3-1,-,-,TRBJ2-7,TGTGCCAGCAGCCGGGGGATAGGCGCCTACGAGCAGTACTTC,CASSRGIGAYEQYF
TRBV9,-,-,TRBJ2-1,TGTGCCAGCAGCCCCCGGATAGTCACCCATGAGCAGTTCTTC,CASSPRIVTHEQFF
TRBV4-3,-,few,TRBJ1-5,TGCGCCAGCAGCCAAGCATATTTTGGGGATTTGCAGCCCCAGCATTTT,CASSQAYFGDLQPQHF
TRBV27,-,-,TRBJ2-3,TGTGCCAGCAGTCCGGAACCGGGAGCCTTCACAGATACGCAGTATTTT,CASSPEPGAFTDTQYF
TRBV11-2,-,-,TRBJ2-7,TGTGCCACCGGGGGAGGTTTTAATGAGCAGTACTTC,CATGGGFNEQYF
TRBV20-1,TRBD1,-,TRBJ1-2,TGCAGTGCCCCCGAACAGGGGGCGCGCACTGGCTACACCTTC,CSAPEQGARTGYTF
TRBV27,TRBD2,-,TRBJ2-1,TGTGCCAGCAGTGCCCCAGCGGGGGGAGTCAATGAGCAGTTCTTC,CASSAPAGGVNEQFF
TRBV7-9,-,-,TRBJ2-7,TGTGCCAGCAGTTCCCCGCGCAGGGTCCACGAGCAGTACTTC,CASSSPRRVHEQYF
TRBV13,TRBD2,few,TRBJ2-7,TGTGCCAGCAGCAAGACTAGCGGGGGGGTTGCGCCCTACGAGCAGTACTTC,CASSKTSGGVAPYEQYF
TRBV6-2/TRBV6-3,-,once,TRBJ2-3,TGTGCCAGCAGTTATCTATGGATGAAAACAGATACGCAGTATTTT,CASSYLWMKTDTQYF
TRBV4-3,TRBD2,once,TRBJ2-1,TGCGCCAGCAGCCAAGAGCCAGCGGGGGGGTCTGAGCAGTTCTTC,CASSQEPAGGSEQFF
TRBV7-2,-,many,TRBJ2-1,TGTGCCAGCAGCTTACTAGGGGATGAGCAGTTCTTC,CASSLLGDEQFF